This T cell receptor (beta chain) was recovered during a study of shared clonotypes between healthy human individuals. The study's findings and limits: An expected dependence of interdonor clonotype sharing on sequencing depth was noted.

A note on this clone: Its specificity is not known. This likely stems from a read error, as it lies one base from a far larger clone. Other DNA sequences from this sample encode an identical CDR3 as well.

The assay ran at deep level. Once extracted for a subset, genomic DNA was divided evenly among several immunoSEQ plates. Profiled with immunoSEQ multiplex PCR; TCRdb holds only in-frame clones, not every one. The sample has 450,000 to 500,000 clones, roughly 80% seen once. V shed 5 bases, J shed 3 bases, and the junction held 11 bases outside the gene matches. The V gene's germline CDR1 is MDHEN and CDR2 SYDVKM. This CDR3 has 17 amino acids. Sequenced: PBMCs. The source of this sequence is a woman aged 35 to 49 in good health. Some clones in this sample may be carry-over from other donors' samples. The chain combines TRBV28 with TRBJ2-1; 9 nucleotides match TRBD1. The CDR3 region is CASSPLFGTGFYNEQFF. The CDR3 DNA reads as TGTGCCAGCAGTCCGCTCTTTGGGACAGGGTTCTACAATGAGCAGTTCTTC.